This T cell receptor beta chain was captured by sequencing in a study of tumor and adjacent non-tumor tissue in lung cancer. Study as a whole: On average, productive TCRbeta reads reached 4 million to 5 million per sample.

In germline, CDR1 is SGHAT, CDR2 FQNNGV. This CDR3 has 14 amino acids. Study-level points and caveats: Tumor tissue had significantly higher TCR diversity than normal lung. Higher tumor TCR diversity was associated with shorter survival. Tumor repertoires had a smaller top 100 clone share than normal lung.

TCRbeta libraries were built with three rounds of nested PCR, modified from ARM-PCR. One entry per CDR3 protein, called by TCRdb with MiXCR from the multiplex PCR reads. The table has roughly 220,000 distinct CDR3 sequences, 60% to 85% seen once. No cell sorting was done before RNA was extracted from the tissue. Turning to this clonotype: Its matching antigen is unknown. An end of the junction differs from the germline gene, which may be a read error.

The chain couples TRBV11-2 to TRBJ2-5; D may match TRBD1 or TRBD2 (5 bases each). The clonotype was recovered from a man aged 55 to 70 with non-small cell lung cancer. The sample comprised lung tumor tissue. The CDR3 is CVSSLSGGLETQYF. CDR3 sequence (DNA): TGTGTCAGCAGCTTGAGTGGGGGATTAGAGACCCAATACTTC.